The 9 T cell receptor beta chains in this list originate from one sample, sequenced in a study of cytomegalovirus exposure and HLA in healthy donors. With 60 Vbeta and 13 Jbeta primers, the PCR was carried out. The method was immunoSEQ multiplex PCR; TCRdb's version includes in-frame clones alone and lacks a portion of them. Of 55,000 to 70,000 clones listed, 70% to 80% are singletons. Sequenced material: PBMCs. These receptors came from a woman aged 55-69 years in good health and CMV-seropositive.

The V gene is TRBV6-1, the J gene TRBJ2-2; D is uncertain. The germline V gene encodes CDR1 MNHNS and CDR2 SASEGT. This CDR3 comprises 14 residues. V was trimmed by 1 base and J by 3 bases, leaving 6 bases between them. The CDR3 reads CASSEGVYTGELFF. As DNA, the CDR3 is TGTGCCAGCAGTGAAGGAGTCTACACCGGGGAGCTGTTTTTT.

The V call is TRBV30, the J call TRBJ2-3; D possibly corresponds to TRBD2 (7 bases). The germline gives CDR1 GTSNPN, CDR2 SVGIG (reference sequence). The CDR3 is 15 amino acids. V was cut by 4 bases and J by 5 bases, with 19 bases left in between. The CDR3 spells CAWTSGGGVGDTQYF. The CDR3 DNA sequence: TGTGCCTGGACCTCGGGGGGCGGGGTTGGAGATACGCAGTATTTT. The full variable domain, with the rest looked up from reference TRBV30 and TRBJ2-3, is SQTIHQWPATLVQPVGSPLSLECTVEGTSNPNLYWYRQAAGRGLQLLFYSVGIGQISSEVPQNLSASRPQDRQFILSSKKLLLSDSGFYLCAWTSGGGVGDTQYFGPGTRLTVL.

This CDR3 reads CASSARQGGSEKLFF. In nucleotides, the CDR3 is TGTGCCAGCAGCGCCCGACAGGGGGGGAGTGAAAAACTGTTTTTT. This chain connects TRBV9 to TRBJ1-4, with 9 bases that match TRBD1. The junction had 7 bases not matched to a gene; V was cut back by 3 bases and J by 7 bases. The CDR3 is made up of 15 amino acids. Germline V gives CDR1 SGDLS, CDR2 YYNGEE.

This clone was observed a handful of times. The chain employs TRBV7-2 and TRBJ1-3; perhaps TRBD1 as D (6 bases). Germline CDR1 and CDR2: SGHTA and FQGNSA. V lost 1 base and J lost 4, with 11 bases in between. CDR3 length equals 15 residues. CDR3 coding DNA: TGTGCCAGCAGCTTAGATCCGGGGGGCGGAAACACCATATATTTT. It translates to CASSLDPGGGNTIYF. Full variable domain (missing parts from reference TRBV7-2 and TRBJ1-3): GAGVSQSPSNKVTEKGKDVELRCDPISGHTALYWYRQSLGQGLEFLIYFQGNSAPDKSGLPSDRFSAERTGGSVSTLTIQRTQQEDSAVYLCASSLDPGGGNTIYFGEGSWLTVV.

The chain combines TRBV29-1 with TRBJ2-3, with 9 bases that match TRBD2. The CDR3 covers 13 residues. Germline CDR1 is SQVTM and CDR2 is ANQGSEA. Losses at the gene ends were 4 bases for V and 5 bases for J; bases not matched to a gene: 4. The CDR3 here is CSVGGGERDTQYF. In DNA form, the CDR3 reads TGCAGCGTTGGCGGGGGGGAGAGAGATACGCAGTATTTT.

This clone was seen a handful of times. The chain couples TRBV6-5 to TRBJ1-1; D unresolved. CDR1 is MNHEY, CDR2 SVGAGI, per germline. This CDR3 is built from 15 residues. Trimming removed 0 bases at V and 3 bases at J, with 11 bases between. This chain's CDR3 is CASSYSSTGDTEAFF. Written as DNA, the CDR3 is TGTGCCAGCAGTTACTCGTCCACCGGGGACACTGAAGCTTTCTTT.

The chain couples TRBV6-5 to TRBJ1-6; D possibly corresponds to TRBD1 (5 bases). This CDR3 has 14 amino acids. Trimming cost V 5 bases and J 4 bases, with 9 bases left between them. Germline assignment: CDR1 MNHEY and CDR2 SVGAGI. The CDR3 spells CASSAQGYNSPLHF. CDR3 DNA: TGTGCCAGCAGTGCCCAGGGTTATAATTCACCCCTCCACTTT.

The rearrangement joins TRBV4-3 to TRBJ2-5, with no clear D. The J call could be wrong; TRBJ2-7 is a better fit for the DNA end. This CDR3 is built from 13 residues. In germline, CDR1 is LGHNA, CDR2 YSLEER. For the CDR3, the DNA is TGCGCCAGCAGCCAAGATCGGAGCTACGAGCAGTACTTC. It translates to CASSQDRSYEQYF.

The chain couples TRBV10-3 to TRBJ2-5, with 12 bases aligning to TRBD1. TRBJ2-7 matches the DNA end more closely, so the J call is doubtful. The CDR3 sequence is 15 residues long. Per the germline V gene, CDR1 is ENHRY and CDR2 is SYGVKD. Here the CDR3 reads CAISVRDRGLYEQYF. The DNA for the CDR3 is TGTGCCATCAGTGTCCGGGACAGGGGGCTCTACGAGCAGTACTTC.